A single sample is the source of the 32 T cell receptor beta chains below, sequenced in a study of control samples from healthy donors and cancer patients. Some clones are missing from TCRdb's copy, which holds only in-frame ones; the method was immunoSEQ multiplex PCR. The repertoire holds 84,000 or so clones, more than 65% seen once, with around a tenth in the top ten. Sequencing was performed on PBMCs. These receptors came from a man aged 55 to 70 with head and neck cancer.

This chain joins TRBV4-1 and TRBJ2-4, with D possibly TRBD1 on 6 matching bases. The CDR3 runs 14 residues. Trimming took off 2 bases at V and 8 bases at J, with 13 bases between the two ends. Germline V CDR1 and CDR2: MGHRA, YSYEKL. For the CDR3, the DNA is TGCGCCAGCAGCCAATCGGGACAATCCCACATTCAGTACTTC. As protein: CASSQSGQSHIQYF.

The chain carries TRBV28 and TRBJ2-7, with D possibly TRBD1 on 5 matching bases. This CDR3 region has 15 residues. The V end was cut by 6 bases, the J end by 2 bases, with 17 bases between. Per the germline V gene, CDR1 is MDHEN and CDR2 is SYDVKM. CDR3 coding DNA: TGTGCCAGCAGCCCGACCGCAGGGTATACCTACGAGCAGTACTTC. This gives the protein CASSPTAGYTYEQYF. Variable domain in full (rest from reference TRBV28 and TRBJ2-7): DVKVTQSSRYLVKRTGEKVFLECVQDMDHENMFWYRQDPGLGLRLIYFSYDVKMKEKGDIPEGYSVSREKKERFSLILESASTNQTSMYLCASSPTAGYTYEQYFGPGTRLTVT.

The chain uses TRBV11-2 and TRBJ1-1; 8 bases agree with TRBD1. V was clipped by 5 bases and J by 0 bases; unmatched bases: 2. The CDR3 spans 14 residues. Germline V gives CDR1 SGHAT, CDR2 FQNNGV. The CDR3 region is CASSPGQVNTEAFF. CDR3 coding DNA: TGTGCCAGCAGCCCGGGACAGGTGAACACTGAAGCTTTCTTT.

The V gene is TRBV29-1, the J gene TRBJ1-1, with D possibly being TRBD1 (6 bases). This CDR3 spans 13 amino acids. Trimming removed 6 bases at V and 1 base at J, with 12 bases between. The germline gives CDR1 SQVTM, CDR2 ANQGSEA. Here the CDR3 reads CSVGGDTNTEAFF. The CDR3 DNA reads as TGCAGCGTAGGGGGGGACACGAACACTGAAGCTTTCTTT.

This clone was found once. V gene TRBV28 combines with J gene TRBJ1-2, with D unclear. Per germline, CDR1 MDHEN and CDR2 SYDVKM. The length of the CDR3 is 13 residues. V was shortened by 4 bases and J by 8 bases, with 14 bases between the two germline ends. CDR3 in amino acids: CASSWTALRGYTF. CDR3 nucleotides: TGTGCCAGCAGTTGGACGGCTCTTAGGGGCTACACCTTC.

The genes are TRBV27 and TRBJ1-1; weak D call: TRBD1 (6 bases). Germline-derived CDR1 and CDR2 are MNHEY and SMNVEV (reference sequence). The germline V and J ends were trimmed by 2 bases and 4 bases, with 8 bases remaining between them. This CDR3 contains 13 residues. In nucleotides, the CDR3 is TGTGCCAGCAGTTTAAGGGGGTCCACTGAAGCTTTCTTT. Its translation: CASSLRGSTEAFF.

In this sample, this clone turned up a few times. The rearrangement links TRBV4-2 to TRBJ2-1; TRBD2 is a possible D gene (5 bases). The CDR3 length is 15 residues. CDR1 and CDR2 (germline): LGHNA, YNFKEQ. V gave up 4 bases and J gave up 5 bases, with 15 bases separating them. The CDR3 reads CASSPALGEHNEQFF. The CDR3 coding sequence is TGTGCCAGCAGCCCTGCATTGGGAGAGCACAATGAGCAGTTCTTC.

Comments on this clone: Germline and junction disagree at one end, which may indicate a read error. This chain links TRBV7-7 with TRBJ2-7; TRBD1 agrees at 11 bases. Germline V gives CDR1 SSHAT, CDR2 FNYEAQ (reference sequence). The CDR3 contains 13 residues. The CDR3 here is CASSLGQGDEQYF. CDR3 DNA sequence: TGTGCTAGCAGCTTGGGACAGGGGGACGAGCAGTACTTC.

The rearrangement uses TRBV5-1 and TRBJ2-1, with 7 positions matching TRBD2. Germline lookup yields CDR1 SGHRS and CDR2 YFSETQ. V was clipped by 1 base and J by 3 bases; unmatched bases: 7. CDR3 size: 16 residues. CDR3 in DNA: TGCGCCAGCAGCTTGTTCGCCGCGGGGGTCTACAATGAGCAGTTCTTC. It is translated as CASSLFAAGVYNEQFF.

The CDR3 DNA reads as TGTGCCAGCAGTCAGGGCTGGGCCTCCTACGAGCAGTACTTC. It yields the protein CASSQGWASYEQYF. The chain is built from TRBV28 and TRBJ2-7, with D perhaps TRBD1 (5 bases). CDR3 length equals 14 residues. Trimming took 5 bases from V and 0 from J, leaving 11 bases between them. Germline CDR1 and CDR2: MDHEN and SYDVKM.

The rearrangement uses TRBV5-4 and TRBJ1-1; the match to TRBD1 covers 8 bases. CDR3 length: 14 amino acids. The J segment lost 8 bases and the V segment lost 2 bases, leaving 8 bases of the junction unmatched. Germline V lookup: CDR1 SGHNT, CDR2 YYREEE (reference sequence). The CDR3 region is CASSFDQGAGEAFF. The DNA for the CDR3 is TGTGCCAGCAGCTTCGATCAGGGGGCAGGGGAAGCTTTCTTT.

This sequence joins TRBV20-1 and TRBJ1-2, with D maybe TRBD1 (6 bases). The V end lost 3 bases, the J end lost 0 bases, and 17 bases lay between the germline ends. Germline CDR1 and CDR2: DFQATT and SNEGSKA (reference sequence). This CDR3 region has 16 residues. CDR3 residues: CSASGGRDEANYGYTF. In nucleotides, the CDR3 is TGCAGTGCTAGTGGGGGCCGGGACGAAGCTAACTATGGCTACACCTTC.

The J gene is TRBJ2-1, the V gene TRBV18, with D maybe TRBD1 (6 bases). Germline V gene lookup returns CDR1 KGHSH and CDR2 LQKENI. This CDR3 comprises 12 residues. V gave up 6 bases and J gave up 13 bases, with 16 bases separating them. DNA for the CDR3: TGTGCCAGCTCCCACCCCGGACAGAAACAGTTCTTC. Protein sequence: CASSHPGQKQFF.

This clone appeared a single time. The chain links TRBV18 to TRBJ2-7, with D perhaps matching TRBD2 (5 bases). The CDR3 contains 13 residues. V dropped 6 bases and J dropped 7 bases, with 16 bases sitting between them. The V gene's germline CDR1 is KGHSH and CDR2 LQKENI. In nucleotides, the CDR3 is TGTGCCAGCTCCCAAGGGAATACGGGGGAGCAGTACTTC. Protein product: CASSQGNTGEQYF.

The chain carries TRBV5-1 and TRBJ2-7, with a tentative D call TRBD1 (6 bases). Germline-derived CDR1 and CDR2 are SGHRS and YFSETQ. The CDR3 is 15 amino acids. Between the trimmed V and J ends, which lost 0 bases and 2 bases, there was a span of 12 bases. The DNA of the CDR3 is TGCGCCAGCAGCTTGGATCCAGGGGAGACCTACGAGCAGTACTTC. Protein: CASSLDPGETYEQYF.

The table lists this clone with a few counts. The chain uses TRBV7-9 and TRBJ1-2; weak D call: TRBD1 (6 bases). Per germline, CDR1 SEHNR and CDR2 FQNEAQ (reference sequence). V gave up 1 base and J gave up 8 bases, with 11 bases separating them. The CDR3 has 13 amino acids. CDR3 DNA: TGTGCCAGCAGCTTAGAAGAGGGGGTCGGCTACACCTTC. It yields the protein CASSLEEGVGYTF.

A few counts support this clone. The rearrangement links TRBV5-1 to TRBJ2-7; TRBD1 is a possible D gene (6 bases). The CDR3 has 13 amino acids. CDR1 and CDR2 from the germline V gene are SGHRS and YFSETQ. Trimming cost V 3 bases and J 3 bases, with 10 bases left between them. The CDR3 loop is CASSSDRNYEQYF. The DNA for the CDR3 is TGCGCCAGCAGCTCGGACAGAAACTACGAGCAGTACTTC.

The chain has TRBV2 and TRBJ1-5; TRBD1 is a possible D gene (6 bases). V lost 2 bases and J lost 2, with 13 bases in between. Per the germline V gene, CDR1 is SNHLY and CDR2 is FYNNEI. This CDR3 is built from 16 residues. The CDR3 protein is CASSERGARGNQPQHF. CDR3 nucleotide sequence: TGTGCCAGCAGTGAACGGGGGGCGCGGGGCAATCAGCCCCAGCATTTT.

This clone was recorded once. The J gene is TRBJ1-3, the V gene TRBV18; D not resolved. Germline assignment: CDR1 KGHSH and CDR2 LQKENI. V lost 3 bases and J 1 base, leaving 13 bases between the germline ends. The CDR3 is 16 residues long. In DNA, the CDR3 is TGTGCCAGCTCACCGCCCCCGGTTCAGTCTGGAAACACCATATATTTT. Translation: CASSPPPVQSGNTIYF.

The chain joins TRBV27 to TRBJ2-2; D not resolved. This CDR3 contains 13 residues. Germline V gives CDR1 MNHEY, CDR2 SMNVEV (reference sequence). Trimming took off 6 bases at V and 5 bases at J, with 10 bases between the two ends. The CDR3 here is CASRAVETGELFF. The CDR3, as DNA: TGTGCCAGCAGGGCCGTAGAAACCGGGGAGCTGTTTTTT.

The chain recombines TRBV2 with TRBJ2-1, with TRBD2 matching over 8 bases. The CDR3 covers 13 residues. Losses at the gene ends were 11 bases for V and 9 bases for J; bases not matched to a gene: 12. Germline values: CDR1 SNHLY, CDR2 FYNNEI. This CDR3 reads CALAAGEFGEQFF. CDR3 in DNA: TGTGCCCTCGCAGCGGGAGAGTTTGGTGAGCAGTTCTTC.

This clone appeared a single time. The chain employs TRBV29-1 and TRBJ1-4, with 9 bases identical to TRBD1. J lost 11 bases, V lost 4 bases, and 17 bases had no gene match. CDR3 length: 16 residues. Germline-derived CDR1 and CDR2 are SQVTM and ANQGSEA. CDR3: CSVAPGQGRLASKLFF. The CDR3 DNA reads TGCAGCGTTGCGCCGGGACAGGGTCGTCTGGCCTCTAAACTGTTTTTT.

This clone turned up a few times. The J gene is TRBJ1-2, the V gene TRBV10-3; no reliable D call. Germline V lookup: CDR1 ENHRY, CDR2 SYGVKD. Deletions cut 5 bases from V and 8 bases from J, with 9 bases between. This CDR3 is built from 11 residues. This CDR3 reads CAISRESGYTF. The DNA of the CDR3 is TGTGCCATCAGTAGGGAGTCGGGCTACACCTTC.

This clone has just a few counts. V and J are TRBV18 and TRBJ1-1; D is unclear. Trimming left V 3 bases short and J 1 base short, with 9 bases between. Germline V gives CDR1 KGHSH, CDR2 LQKENI. The CDR3 spans 14 residues. CDR3 region: CASSPATGNTEAFF. In DNA, the CDR3 is TGTGCCAGCTCACCGGCCACCGGGAACACTGAAGCTTTCTTT.

This clone was detected once. V and J are TRBV21-1 and TRBJ1-1. TRBV21-1 is described as a pseudogene. CDR3 length: 16 amino acids. CDR3 protein: CASSGAAGSQSTEAFF. In DNA form, the CDR3 reads TGTGCCAGCAGCGGTGCGGCAGGTTCCCAGAGTACTGAAGCTTTCTTT.

This clone was found a few times. The rearrangement links TRBV7-9 to TRBJ2-3; 9 bases agree with TRBD1. The CDR3 is 15 residues long. The germline CDR1 and CDR2 sequences are SEHNR and FQNEAQ (reference sequence). After removal of 5 bases from V and 8 bases from J, the junction contained 11 bases not matched to a gene. The CDR3 region is CASSMTGGSIGTQYF. CDR3 nucleotides: TGTGCCAGCAGCATGACAGGGGGGAGTATCGGTACGCAGTATTTT. Full variable domain (remainder filled in from reference TRBV7-9 and TRBJ2-3): DTGVSQNPRHKITKRGQNVTFRCDPISEHNRLYWYRQTLGQGPEFLTYFQNEAQLEKSRLLSDRFSAERPKGSFSTLEIQRTEQGDSAMYLCASSMTGGSIGTQYFGPGTRLTVL.

The genes are TRBV6-2 or TRBV6-3 and TRBJ2-1; TRBD2 matches at 12 bases. The CDR3 totals 20 residues. V was clipped by 6 bases and J by 1 base; unmatched bases: 16. CDR1 and CDR2 (germline): MNHEY, SVGEGT. CDR3 region: CASSLSSGRGREGSYNEQFF. In DNA form, the CDR3 reads TGTGCCAGCAGCCTCTCTAGCGGGAGGGGCCGGGAGGGGTCCTACAATGAGCAGTTCTTC.

The chain links TRBV24-1 to TRBJ2-7, with D perhaps matching TRBD2 (5 bases). This CDR3 comprises 13 residues. Germline V gene lookup returns CDR1 KGHDR and CDR2 SFDVKD. Between the trimmed V and J ends, which lost 6 bases and 7 bases, there was a span of 15 bases. The CDR3 here is CATSTTDRGEQYF. The CDR3 DNA is TGTGCCACCAGTACTACCGATAGAGGGGAGCAGTACTTC.

This chain connects TRBV5-1 to TRBJ2-2; 8 positions match TRBD1. V lost 4 bases and J lost 2; bases outside the gene matches: 7. Germline-derived CDR1 and CDR2 are SGHRS and YFSETQ. The CDR3 contains 16 residues. The CDR3 spells CASSPRTGSNTGELFF. As DNA, the CDR3 is TGCGCCAGCAGCCCTCGGACAGGGTCCAACACCGGGGAGCTGTTTTTT.

The sample holds one count of this clone. The V gene is TRBV12-3 or TRBV12-4, the J gene TRBJ2-5; D is unresolved. CDR3 size: 12 residues. Trimming shortened V by 6 bases and J by 8 bases, and 13 bases separated the two germline ends. The CDR3 DNA is TGTGCCAGCAGCTCAGGTCCAGGCACCCAGTACTTC. Translating it yields CASSSGPGTQYF.

CDR3 in DNA: TGTGCCAGCAGCTTGCGGGTGGGTGGGACAGCCAGACACTACGAGCAGTACTTC. This sequence encodes CASSLRVGGTARHYEQYF. V usage is TRBV7-2 and J usage is TRBJ2-7; TRBD1 matches 7 bases. Germline V gene sequence: CDR1 SGHTA, CDR2 FQGNSA. V lost 3 bases and J lost 3; bases outside the gene matches: 17. The CDR3 length is 18 residues.

The CDR3 here is CASSQLDLFSYNEQFF. The CDR3 DNA follows: TGCGCCAGCAGCCAGCTCGACTTGTTCTCCTACAATGAGCAGTTCTTC. The genes are TRBV4-1 and TRBJ2-1; D not certain. V dropped 3 bases and J dropped 0 bases, with 12 bases sitting between them. The CDR3 has 16 residues. CDR1 is MGHRA, CDR2 YSYEKL, per germline.